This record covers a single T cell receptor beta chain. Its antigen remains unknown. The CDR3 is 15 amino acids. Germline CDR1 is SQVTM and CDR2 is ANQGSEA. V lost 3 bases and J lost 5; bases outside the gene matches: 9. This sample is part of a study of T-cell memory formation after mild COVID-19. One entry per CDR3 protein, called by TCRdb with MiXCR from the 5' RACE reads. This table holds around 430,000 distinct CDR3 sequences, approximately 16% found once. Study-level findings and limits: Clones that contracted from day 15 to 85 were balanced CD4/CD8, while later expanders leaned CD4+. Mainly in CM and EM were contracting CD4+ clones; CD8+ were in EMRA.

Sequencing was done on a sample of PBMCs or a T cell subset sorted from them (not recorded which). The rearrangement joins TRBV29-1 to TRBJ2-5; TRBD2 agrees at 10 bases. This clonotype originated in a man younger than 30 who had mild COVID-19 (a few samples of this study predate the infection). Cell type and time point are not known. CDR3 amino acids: CSVERAGGRLETQYF. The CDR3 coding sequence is TGCAGCGTTGAGCGAGCGGGGGGGCGATTGGAGACCCAGTACTTC.